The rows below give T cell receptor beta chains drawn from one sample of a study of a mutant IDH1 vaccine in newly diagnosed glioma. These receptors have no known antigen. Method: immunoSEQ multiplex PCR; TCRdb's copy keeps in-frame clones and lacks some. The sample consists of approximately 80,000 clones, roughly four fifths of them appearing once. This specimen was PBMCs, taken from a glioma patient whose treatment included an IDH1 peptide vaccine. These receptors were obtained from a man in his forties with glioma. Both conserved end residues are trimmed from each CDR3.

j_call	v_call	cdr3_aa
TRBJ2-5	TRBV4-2	ASSVALAGEETQY
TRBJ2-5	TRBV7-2	ASSLMSVGGETQY
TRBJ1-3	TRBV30	AWSVGGAYGNTIY
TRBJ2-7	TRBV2	ASSELWQYSYEQY
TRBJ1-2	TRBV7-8	ASSLGLYYGYT
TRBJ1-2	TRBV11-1	ASSLRGSPNYGYT
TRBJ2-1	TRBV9	ASSARSGGHNEQF
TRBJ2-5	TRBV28	ASSFLQDQETQY
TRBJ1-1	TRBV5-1	ASSLEGPANTEAS
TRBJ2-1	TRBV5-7	ASSLRGQGAPEQF